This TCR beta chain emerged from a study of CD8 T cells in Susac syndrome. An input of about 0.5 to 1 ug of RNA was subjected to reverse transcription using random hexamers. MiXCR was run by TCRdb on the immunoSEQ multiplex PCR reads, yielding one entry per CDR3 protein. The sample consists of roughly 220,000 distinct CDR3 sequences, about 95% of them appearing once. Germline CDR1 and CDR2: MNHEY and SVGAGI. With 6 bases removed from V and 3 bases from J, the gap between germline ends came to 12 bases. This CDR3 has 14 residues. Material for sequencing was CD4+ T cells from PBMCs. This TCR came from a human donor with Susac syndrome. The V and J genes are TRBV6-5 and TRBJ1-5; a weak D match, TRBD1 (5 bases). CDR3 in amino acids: CASRKQGLNQPQHF. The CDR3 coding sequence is TGTGCCAGCAGGAAGCAGGGCCTCAATCAGCCCCAGCATTTT.